This T cell receptor (beta chain) is drawn from a study of T cell responses to AZD1222 COVID-19 vaccine (dated by TCRdb to the early 2020s). In terms of the full investigation: A total of more than 230 trial participants underwent TCR sequencing, of whom 200 to 220 had received two doses of AZD1222 and about 26 had received two doses of the MenACWY control vaccine. Trial participants were enrolled by age into subgroups of 18-55, 56-69 and 70-plus years, and roughly 150, 30 and 60 TCR-sequenced participants, respectively, were included in these subgroups.

Germline trimming: 7 bases from V, 2 bases from J; junction bases outside gene matches: 7. CDR1 SNHLY and CDR2 FYNNEI are derived from the germline V gene. CDR3 length: 14 amino acids, cysteine to phenylalanine. This entry keeps only the CDR3 DNA: 42 bases, framed from base 1. Broad study findings and their caveats: Participants were mostly white British and included more females than males, and it was suggested by the authors that clonal diversity may have been underestimated. Spike-specific TCR breadth and depth rose significantly after two AZD1222 doses compared with day 0 and with MenACWY recipients. Conclusions about previously exposed vaccinees are limited because only five to seven AZD1222 recipients were SARS-CoV-2 seropositive at baseline. Because no day 14 peak-response samples were available, the repertoires could be characterized only after the peak T cell response. The 56-69-year group was small, and its depth increase did not reach significance, likely because of low power. The whole spike protein was spanned by vaccine-associated CD4 TCRs, and dominant responses were seen in regions 160-218 and 743-854. Epitopes outside the regions mutated in the B.1.351 and B.1.1.7 variants were reportedly recognized by nearly half of the unique spike-specific TCRs.

The CDR3 regions of human TCRbeta chains were subjected to immunosequencing. The authors processed their data as follows. TCRs in the repertoires were compared against a reference library of SARS-CoV-2-specific TCRs that had been generated with the MIRA antigen-specificity platform. Breadth meant the fraction of unique TCRs that were SARS-CoV-2-associated, whereas depth meant the fraction of total T cells that were SARS-CoV-2-associated. Using the MIRA data, every spike-specific TCR was mapped to the spike region that the TCR reacted to and assigned to either a CD4 or a CD8 class. Log10-transformed breadth and depth values were compared by one-way ANOVA with Sidak's multiple comparisons tests. In its TCRdb copy, this immuneACCESS table keeps in-frame sequences only and misses some clones. Where compared with another copy, unresolved V genes explain less than half of these, and the others have no known cause. V and J calls and clone size are as listed in that table; D and trimming were resolved from the DNA. The sample includes some 180,000 clones, with 85% to 95% observed a single time. The ten biggest clones cover around 0.98% of the sample.

Interpreted using the paper, the time point label stands for: about 28 days (+/-7) after the second vaccine dose. This sample's treatment or condition label indicates: meningococcal conjugate vaccine given as trial control. The vaccinee samples were drawn from two UK trials, COV001 and COV002, one of which was a single-blind randomized controlled phase 2/3 trial testing AZD1222 (ChAdOx1 nCoV-19) in healthy adults. Trial participant PBMC samples were collected at day 0 and day 28 after the second dose for TCRbeta chain sequencing. In the case of this clone: Which antigen it targets is not known. No much larger clone exists at a distance of one base, and base qualities are not known.

This TCR was sampled from an adult who received the MenACWY meningococcal vaccine as a control. The sequences come from peripheral blood, collected 28 days after the second dose of the MenACWY control vaccine. This receptor chain uses TRBV2 and TRBJ1-2; 7 of the junction bases match TRBD1. The encoded CDR3 is CASTTTDRNYGYTF. The sequenced DNA: TGTGCCAGCACCACAACGGACAGGAACTATGGCTACACCTTC.